This TCR beta chain is drawn from a study of T cell responses to AZD1222 COVID-19 vaccine. TCRdb's copy holds only in-frame clones and misses some; the assay was immunoSEQ multiplex PCR. Of 100,000 to 150,000 clones in the sample, roughly 88% were seen once. CDR3 length: 14 amino acids. Trimming took 0 bases from V and 7 from J, leaving 13 bases between them. Germline CDR1 SGDLS, CDR2 YYNGEE. About this clone: The antigen is not known.

Study-wide results and limits: Donors were mostly white British, more females; clonal diversity possibly underestimated.

The source of this sequence is an adult in good health. The V gene is TRBV9, the J gene TRBJ1-1; D gene unclear. Sample: peripheral blood, taken on day 0 of MenACWY control vaccination. CDR3 nucleotides: TGTGCCAGCAGCGTAGGTCCGGGTTTTGATGAAGCTTTCTTT. Its protein product is CASSVGPGFDEAFF.